A selection of T cell receptor beta chains follows, all from one sample in a study of CD8+ T cells in alopecia areata. Profiling relied on immunoSEQ multiplex PCR, and the TCRdb table lists in-frame clones only, not all of them. The sample has 180,000 or so clones, roughly 53% seen once. This material consisted of CD8+ T cells sorted from blood, taken at week 24, from a patient treated with tofacitinib. These TCRs come from a human donor with alopecia areata. The CDR3 runs from the conserved cysteine through the conserved F or W. D genes are given only for firm matches. Size tells how often a clone was seen (once, few, many) or the class of an expanded clone, and some rows leave it out.

NA,TRBV19,NA,TRBJ1-1,CASNPGTSDTEAFF,TGTGCCAGTAACCCCGGGACCTCGGACACTGAAGCTTTCTTT
NA,TRBV4-3,NA,TRBJ2-1,CASSQDTVGEHNEQFF,TGCGCCAGCAGCCAAGATACGGTTGGAGAGCACAATGAGCAGTTCTTC
NA,TRBV19,NA,TRBJ1-2,CASNQEAGEDYGYTF,TGTGCCAGTAATCAGGAGGCAGGGGAGGACTATGGCTACACCTTC
NA,TRBV25-1,NA,TRBJ1-2,CAVLGNGYTF,TGTGCCGTCCTGGGGAATGGCTACACCTTC
NA,TRBV7-2,TRBD1,TRBJ1-2,CASSGYPGTGNGYTF,TGTGCCAGCAGCGGCTACCCCGGGACAGGGAATGGCTACACCTTC
few,TRBV27,TRBD1,TRBJ2-7,CASSPSGGESTYEQYF,TGTGCCAGCAGTCCATCAGGGGGCGAGTCTACCTACGAGCAGTACTTC
NA,TRBV25-1,NA,TRBJ2-2,CASSDRLGGTGELFF,TGTGCCAGCAGTGATCGGTTAGGGGGGACCGGGGAGCTGTTTTTT
NA,TRBV4-3,NA,TRBJ2-6,CASRPDNSGANVLTF,TGCGCCAGCAGGCCAGACAACTCTGGGGCCAACGTCCTGACTTTC
NA,TRBV4-3,NA,TRBJ1-2,CASSQDGNYGYTF,TGCGCCAGCAGCCAAGACGGAAACTATGGCTACACCTTC
NA,TRBV30,NA,TRBJ2-1,CAWRLGTYNEQFF,TGTGCCTGGAGGCTAGGAACCTACAATGAGCAGTTCTTC
NA,TRBV19,NA,TRBJ2-7,CASSMGHRVGSYEQYF,TGTGCCAGTAGTATGGGTCACAGGGTAGGTAGCTACGAGCAGTACTTC
NA,TRBV9,TRBD2,TRBJ2-7,CASSVGRGVYEQYF,TGTGCCAGCAGCGTGGGGAGGGGAGTCTACGAGCAGTACTTC
NA,TRBV7-8,TRBD1,TRBJ1-1,CASSYGQGNTEAFF,TGTGCCAGCAGCTACGGACAGGGGAACACTGAAGCTTTCTTT
few,TRBV19,NA,TRBJ2-7,CASSIGGSSYEQYF,TGTGCCAGTAGTATAGGAGGCAGCTCCTACGAGCAGTACTTC
NA,TRBV7-3,TRBD2,TRBJ2-2,CASSPGGTGELFF,TGTGCCAGCAGCCCGGGAGGGACCGGGGAGCTGTTTTTT
once,TRBV6-5,NA,TRBJ2-7,CASSPRYAYEQYF,TGTGCCAGCAGTCCCAGGTACGCCTACGAGCAGTACTTC
NA,TRBV7-8,NA,TRBJ1-1,CASSLVSEAARAYTEAFF,TGTGCCAGCAGCTTAGTATCTGAGGCAGCCCGAGCATACACTGAAGCTTTCTTT
NA,TRBV11-2,NA,TRBJ2-1,CASSLVQGAYNEQFF,TGTGCCAGCAGCTTAGTCCAGGGCGCATACAATGAGCAGTTCTTC
NA,TRBV27,TRBD1,TRBJ2-6,CASSPTDRGRGGANVLTF,TGTGCCAGCAGTCCGACGGACAGGGGGCGCGGTGGGGCCAACGTCCTGACTTTC
once,TRBV6-6,NA,TRBJ2-7,CASSPGGTVFVEQYF,TGTGCCAGCAGTCCCGGGGGGACAGTATTCGTCGAGCAGTACTTC
few,TRBV11-2,NA,TRBJ2-7,CASSLDGGSSYEQYF,TGTGCCAGCAGCTTAGATGGGGGTAGTTCCTACGAGCAGTACTTC
NA,TRBV7-6,NA,TRBJ2-3,CASKTGQSTDTQYF,TGTGCCAGCAAAACAGGGCAAAGCACAGATACGCAGTATTTT
NA,TRBV9,NA,TRBJ1-6,CASSVAGSPLHF,TGTGCCAGCAGCGTAGCGGGGTCACCCCTCCACTTT
NA,TRBV4-3,TRBD1,TRBJ2-7,CASSPEGQGGHEQYF,TGCGCCAGCAGCCCCGAGGGACAGGGGGGACACGAGCAGTACTTC
few,TRBV10-1,NA,TRBJ1-1,CASRTGTNTEAFF,TGCGCCAGCAGAACAGGGACCAACACTGAAGCTTTCTTT
NA,TRBV19,NA,TRBJ1-1,CASSPQPGSGNTEAFF,TGTGCCAGTAGTCCGCAGCCGGGGTCGGGGAACACTGAAGCTTTCTTT
NA,TRBV7-9,TRBD1,TRBJ1-2,CASSLAPETGDNGYTF,TGTGCCAGCAGCTTAGCCCCGGAGACAGGGGACAATGGCTACACCTTC
NA,TRBV9,NA,TRBJ2-3,CASSVAGGEDTQYF,TGTGCCAGCAGCGTAGCCGGGGGAGAAGATACGCAGTATTTT
few,TRBV29-1,NA,TRBJ2-7,CSVVGATYEQYF,TGCAGCGTTGTGGGGGCAACCTACGAGCAGTACTTC
NA,TRBV15,NA,TRBJ1-5,CATSRVRLQPQHF,TGTGCCACCAGCAGAGTTCGCCTTCAGCCCCAGCATTTT
NA,TRBV30,TRBD2,TRBJ2-1,CAWNSGLGTGEQFF,TGTGCCTGGAATTCAGGACTAGGTACCGGTGAGCAGTTCTTC
few,TRBV29-1,TRBD1,TRBJ2-1,CSVEDPGGDEQFF,TGCAGCGTTGAAGACCCAGGGGGCGATGAGCAGTTCTTC
few,TRBV28,TRBD2,TRBJ2-7,CASSFSGGSYEQYF,TGTGCCAGCAGTTTCAGCGGGGGGTCCTACGAGCAGTACTTC
once,TRBV27,TRBD2,TRBJ2-5,CASRLAGEETQYF,TGTGCCAGCAGGCTAGCGGGGGAAGAGACCCAGTACTTC
few,TRBV5-6,NA,TRBJ2-3,CASSFGRSTDTQYF,TGTGCCAGCAGCTTCGGACGGAGCACAGATACGCAGTATTTT
few,TRBV6-4,NA,TRBJ2-3,CASSARDTDTQYF,TGTGCCAGCAGTGCCAGGGACACAGATACGCAGTATTTT
few,TRBV20-1,NA,TRBJ2-7,CTQKASYEQYF,TGCACCCAGAAGGCGTCCTACGAGCAGTACTTC
NA,TRBV6-5,NA,TRBJ2-2,CASSYVSTGELFF,TGTGCCAGCAGTTATGTATCCACCGGGGAGCTGTTTTTT
NA,TRBV6-1,NA,TRBJ1-1,CASKLVTEAFF,TGTGCCAGCAAATTGGTGACTGAAGCTTTCTTT
few,TRBV6-6,NA,TRBJ1-4,CATALEKLFF,TGTGCCACAGCATTGGAAAAACTGTTTTTT
NA,TRBV29-1,NA,TRBJ2-1,CSGEAGASYNEQFF,TGCAGCGGGGAGGCAGGGGCGTCCTACAATGAGCAGTTCTTC
once,TRBV7-6,NA,TRBJ2-2,CASSLGYNGELFF,TGTGCCAGCAGCTTAGGGTATAACGGGGAGCTGTTTTTT
NA,TRBV12-5,NA,TRBJ1-1,CASAVVNTEAFF,TGTGCTAGCGCCGTTGTTAACACTGAAGCTTTCTTT
few,TRBV2,NA,TRBJ2-1,CASSEGTVSNEQFF,TGTGCCAGCAGTGAAGGGACAGTCTCCAATGAGCAGTTCTTC
NA,TRBV2,NA,TRBJ2-4,CASSERSDLAKNIQYF,TGTGCCAGCAGTGAACGGTCAGACTTAGCCAAAAACATTCAGTACTTC
NA,TRBV11-2,TRBD1,TRBJ2-5,CASSLRPDRDQETQYF,TGTGCCAGCAGCCTCCGTCCCGACAGGGATCAAGAGACCCAGTACTTC
NA,TRBV7-6,TRBD1,TRBJ2-7,CASSPTGGPTYEQYF,TGTGCCAGCAGCCCAACAGGGGGCCCAACCTACGAGCAGTACTTC
NA,TRBV9,NA,TRBJ2-2,CASSVAGWSSTGELFF,TGTGCCAGCAGCGTAGCAGGGTGGAGTAGCACCGGGGAGCTGTTTTTT
few,TRBV7-9,TRBD2,TRBJ2-1,CASSPGRALEQFF,TGTGCCAGCAGCCCCGGGAGGGCTCTTGAGCAGTTCTTC
NA,TRBV13,NA,TRBJ2-7,CASSLGLTYEQYF,TGTGCCAGCAGCTTAGGACTGACCTACGAGCAGTACTTC
NA,TRBV7-8,NA,TRBJ2-2,CASSLVRKPTGELFF,TGTGCCAGCAGCTTAGTGCGTAAACCCACCGGGGAGCTGTTTTTT
NA,TRBV30,NA,TRBJ2-7,CAWSDRYEQYF,TGTGCCTGGAGTGACCGGTACGAGCAGTACTTC
once,TRBV7-9,NA,TRBJ2-7,CASMGEYVYEQYF,TGTGCCAGCATGGGAGAGTACGTCTACGAGCAGTACTTC
NA,TRBV13,NA,TRBJ2-7,CATRPPSGGAYEQYF,TGTGCCACCAGACCTCCGTCCGGAGGGGCCTACGAGCAGTACTTC
NA,TRBV7-8,TRBD1,TRBJ2-7,CASSSRTGGYYEQYF,TGTGCCAGCAGCTCTAGGACAGGGGGCTATTACGAGCAGTACTTC